This entry lists 26 T cell receptor beta chains sequenced from one sample in a study of ipilimumab plus nivolumab after autologous stem cell transplantation. Libraries were prepared by immunoSEQ multiplex PCR; TCRdb keeps only in-frame clonotypes and omits some of them. The repertoire consists of more than 9,500 clones, with approximately 69% occurring once and the leading ten covering roughly 31%. This specimen consisted of PBMCs, obtained in a trial of ipilimumab plus nivolumab as post-transplant consolidation. These receptors came from a male donor with diffuse large B-cell lymphoma.

This chain joins TRBV5-5 and TRBJ2-7; 7 nucleotides agree with TRBD2. The CDR3 runs 15 residues. Germline V gene data show CDR1 as SGHKS and CDR2 as YYEKEE (reference sequence). Trimming cost V 2 bases and J 2 bases; bases outside gene matches: 7. The CDR3 spells CASSFRDGGTYEQYF. The DNA for the CDR3 is TGTGCCAGCAGCTTCCGGGACGGGGGGACCTACGAGCAGTACTTC.

The chain combines TRBV2 with TRBJ2-6; D might be TRBD2 (5 bases). CDR3 size: 14 residues. Germline assignment: CDR1 SNHLY and CDR2 FYNNEI. Deletions cut 6 bases from V and 2 bases from J, with 8 bases between. As DNA, the CDR3 is TGTGCCAGCAGGCGAGCGGCTGGGGCCAACGTCCTGACTTTC. Its translation is CASRRAAGANVLTF.

The chain joins TRBV2 to TRBJ1-1; perhaps TRBD1 as D (6 bases). This CDR3 is built from 15 residues. Germline assignment: CDR1 SNHLY and CDR2 FYNNEI. V was pared by 6 bases and J by 1 base, with 15 bases between. CDR3 amino acids: CASRVGGGPNTEAFF. CDR3 sequence (DNA): TGTGCCAGCAGGGTTGGGGGGGGCCCGAACACTGAAGCTTTCTTT.

DNA for the CDR3: TGTGCCAGCAGCCACAGGGGGCGGGAAGGACAGCCCCAGCATTTT. Translation: CASSHRGREGQPQHF. The rearrangement links TRBV7-2 to TRBJ1-5; 9 nucleotides match TRBD1. The trim removed 5 bases at V and 7 bases at J, leaving 9 bases unmatched. The CDR3 runs 15 residues. The V gene's germline CDR1 is SGHTA and CDR2 FQGNSA.

J is TRBJ1-2 and V is TRBV4-3; 7 nucleotides align to TRBD1. The CDR3 contains 15 residues. The germline V gene encodes CDR1 LGHNA and CDR2 YSLEER. Trimming removed 1 base from V and 5 bases from J; junction bases left unmatched: 7. The CDR3 DNA is TGCGCCAGCAGCCAAGTCACAGGGGACGGGTATGGCTACACCTTC. This gives the protein CASSQVTGDGYGYTF.

CDR3 nucleotide sequence: TGTGCCACCAGCAGAGTAGGCAGACGAAGGGAAAAACTGTTTTTT. It codes for CATSRVGRRREKLFF. The chain has TRBV15 and TRBJ1-4; D gene unclear. The germline V and J ends were trimmed by 1 base and 8 bases, with 14 bases remaining between them. CDR3 length equals 15 residues. Germline CDR1 LNHNV, CDR2 YYDKDF (reference sequence). Complete variable domain (other parts from reference TRBV15 and TRBJ1-4): DAMVIQNPRYQVTQFGKPVTLSCSQTLNHNVMYWYQQKSSQAPKLLFHYYDKDFNNEADTPDNFQSRRPNTSFCFLDIRSPGLGDTAMYLCATSRVGRRREKLFFGSGTQLSVL.

V usage is TRBV19 and J usage is TRBJ2-7; perhaps TRBD2 as D (6 bases). The CDR3 extends over 13 amino acids. Germline CDR1 and CDR2: LNHDA and SQIVND (reference sequence). V was cut by 8 bases and J by 2 bases, with 13 bases left in between. The CDR3 region is CASRGFSPYEQYF. In DNA form, the CDR3 reads TGTGCCAGTCGGGGGTTCAGCCCCTACGAGCAGTACTTC.

This chain links TRBV25-1 with TRBJ2-1; possible D gene TRBD2, 6 bases. Between the trimmed V and J ends, which lost 6 bases and 6 bases, there was a span of 9 bases. CDR1 is MGHDK, CDR2 SYGVNS, per germline. The CDR3 is made up of 12 amino acids. The CDR3 DNA reads as TGTGCCAGCAGAAACGGGGGCAATGAGCAGTTCTTC. Residues: CASRNGGNEQFF.

The chain recombines TRBV4-1 with TRBJ1-2, with TRBD1 matching over 9 bases. Trimming cost V 3 bases and J 1 base; bases outside gene matches: 3. The CDR3 runs to 15 residues. Germline-derived CDR1 and CDR2 are MGHRA and YSYEKL. The CDR3 bases are TGCGCCAGCAGCCAGGACAGGGGAAATAACTATGGCTACACCTTC. Its translation is CASSQDRGNNYGYTF.

The chain has TRBV5-6 and TRBJ2-7; perhaps TRBD2 as D (6 bases). Trimming shortened V by 4 bases and J by 4 bases, and 21 bases separated the two germline ends. This CDR3 has 16 amino acids. The germline gives CDR1 SGHDT, CDR2 YYEEEE. This chain's CDR3 is CASSLEGVRRVYEQYF. For the CDR3, the DNA is TGTGCCAGCAGCCTCGAAGGGGTCCGGAGGGTGTACGAGCAGTACTTC.

The V call is TRBV5-6, the J call TRBJ2-1; 8 nucleotides match TRBD2. CDR1 is SGHDT and CDR2 is YYEEEE in the germline V gene. V shed 3 bases, J shed 4 bases, and the junction held 6 bases outside the gene matches. The CDR3 sequence is 15 residues long. DNA of the CDR3: TGTGCCAGCAGCTCCTTAAGCGGGAGATACAATGAGCAGTTCTTC. Translated, it gives CASSSLSGRYNEQFF.

CDR3 nucleotide sequence: TGCAGCGTTGAGCTGGTCGCGGGGGCGAATAACTATGGCTACACCTTC. It codes for CSVELVAGANNYGYTF. The rearrangement uses TRBV29-1 and TRBJ1-2; a weak D match, TRBD1 (6 bases). CDR1 and CDR2 from the germline V gene are SQVTM and ANQGSEA. Trimming left V 3 bases short and J 1 base short, with 18 bases between. This CDR3 has 16 residues.

The chain links TRBV30 to TRBJ2-5; D unresolved. This CDR3 has 12 amino acids. The V gene lost 5 bases and the J gene lost 5 bases, with 12 bases spanning the gap. Per the germline V gene, CDR1 is GTSNPN and CDR2 is SVGIG (reference sequence). This chain's CDR3 is CAWSENEETQYF. Here the CDR3 DNA reads TGTGCCTGGTCAGAGAACGAGGAGACCCAGTACTTC. Complete variable domain (other parts from reference TRBV30 and TRBJ2-5): SQTIHQWPATLVQPVGSPLSLECTVEGTSNPNLYWYRQAAGRGLQLLFYSVGIGQISSEVPQNLSASRPQDRQFILSSKKLLLSDSGFYLCAWSENEETQYFGPGTRLLVL.

Comment on this clone: The sample holds other DNA sequences that translate to the same CDR3. V usage is TRBV4-3 and J usage is TRBJ2-7; 7 bases fit TRBD2. J gave up 2 bases and V 3 bases, and 4 bases lay outside the gene matches. The CDR3 length is 14 residues. Germline CDR1 LGHNA, CDR2 YSLEER. The DNA for the CDR3 is TGCGCCAGCAGCCAGGCGGGAGCGGCCTACGAGCAGTACTTC. It is translated as CASSQAGAAYEQYF.

This clone appeared once. CDR3 amino acids: CASSSLTGLAKNIQYF. The CDR3 coding sequence is TGTGCCAGCAGCTCTTTAACGGGACTAGCCAAAAACATTCAGTACTTC. V and J are TRBV5-6 and TRBJ2-4; D might be TRBD2 (6 bases). The CDR3 sequence is 16 residues long. The V end lost 3 bases, the J end lost 0 bases, and 13 bases lay between the germline ends. Germline CDR1 and CDR2: SGHDT and YYEEEE.

V usage is TRBV6-6 and J usage is TRBJ1-3; D perhaps matches TRBD1 (6 bases). V lost 1 base to trimming and J lost 4 bases, with 14 bases between them. Looked up from germline, CDR1 is MNHNY and CDR2 is SVGAGI (reference sequence). The CDR3 covers 16 residues. As DNA, the CDR3 is TGTGCCAGCAGTTACTTGGGGGGGGCGCCGGGAAACACCATATATTTT. It translates to CASSYLGGAPGNTIYF.

V and J are TRBV19 and TRBJ1-1, with 8 positions matching TRBD1. In germline, CDR1 is LNHDA, CDR2 SQIVND (reference sequence). J gave up 1 base and V 2 bases, and 6 bases lay outside the gene matches. The CDR3 spans 16 residues. The CDR3 loop is CASSIRPGTGNTEAFF. CDR3 in DNA: TGTGCCAGTAGTATACGTCCCGGGACAGGGAACACTGAAGCTTTCTTT.

This clone was recorded only once. The chain employs TRBV7-2 and TRBJ1-1; TRBD1 matches at 10 bases. The J segment lost 1 base and the V segment lost 3 bases, leaving 14 bases of the junction unmatched. The germline gives CDR1 SGHTA, CDR2 FQGNSA. This CDR3 comprises 19 residues. The CDR3 DNA reads TGTGCCAGCAGCTTGCCCATAACCGGGACAGGGGAAGCGAACACTGAAGCTTTCTTT. This sequence encodes CASSLPITGTGEANTEAFF.

V and J are TRBV4-3 and TRBJ2-1; 11 bases fit TRBD2. V lost 1 base to trimming and J lost 7 bases; unmatched junction nucleotides: 6. CDR3 size: 16 residues. Germline V gene sequence: CDR1 LGHNA, CDR2 YSLEER. CDR3 nucleotides: TGCGCCAGCAGCCAAGGGCTAGCGGGGGGCCCGAATGAGCAGTTCTTC. It translates to CASSQGLAGGPNEQFF.

The CDR3 sequence: CASMGSGRANGELFF. CDR3 nucleotides: TGTGCCAGTATGGGTAGCGGGAGGGCTAACGGGGAGCTGTTTTTT. The chain uses TRBV19 and TRBJ2-2; 11 bases align to TRBD2. The CDR3 loop spans 15 amino acids. Trimming at V came to 7 bases and at J to 7 bases, leaving 8 bases not matched to a gene. Germline CDR1 and CDR2: LNHDA and SQIVND (reference sequence).

This clone was found a few times. V and J are TRBV4-2 and TRBJ2-5, with D perhaps matching TRBD2 (6 bases). CDR1 LGHNA and CDR2 YNFKEQ come from the germline V gene. This CDR3 is 14 amino acids long. Trimming stripped 0 bases from V and 4 bases from J, with 9 bases between. The CDR3 loop is CASSQEVGGETQYF. The CDR3 nucleotides are TGTGCCAGCAGCCAAGAGGTGGGGGGAGAGACCCAGTACTTC.

The CDR3 sequence: CASSYGQGGATEAFF. Written as DNA, the CDR3 is TGTGCCAGCAGCTATGGACAGGGGGGAGCGACTGAAGCTTTCTTT. The rearrangement links TRBV7-2 to TRBJ1-1; TRBD1 matches 10 bases. The length of the CDR3 is 15 residues. V gave up 4 bases and J gave up 5 bases; unmatched junction bases: 7. Germline V lookup: CDR1 SGHTA, CDR2 FQGNSA.

The chain links TRBV11-2 to TRBJ2-3, with TRBD2 identical over 9 bases. This CDR3 is 17 amino acids long. Germline lookup yields CDR1 SGHAT and CDR2 FQNNGV. J gave up 6 bases and V 0 bases, and 10 bases lay outside the gene matches. In nucleotides, the CDR3 is TGTGCCAGCAGCTTAGAGCGGGAGGGGAGAAGATGGGATACGCAGTATTTT. Translating gives CASSLEREGRRWDTQYF.

This rearrangement joins TRBV9 to TRBJ2-2; D possibly corresponds to TRBD1 (5 bases). The V end was cut by 7 bases, the J end by 7 bases, with 17 bases between. The CDR3 is 14 residues long. From germline, CDR1 is SGDLS and CDR2 YYNGEE. CDR3 in DNA: TGTGCCAGCTCAGCAGGGCCTCAAGGCGGGGAGCTGTTTTTT. The encoded protein is CASSAGPQGGELFF.

J is TRBJ2-2 and V is TRBV5-1; 8 nucleotides match TRBD1. Per the germline V gene, CDR1 is SGHRS and CDR2 is YFSETQ. Germline trimming cut 9 bases from V and 1 base from J; bases unmatched to any gene: 8. The CDR3 contains 15 residues. CDR3 coding DNA: TGCGCCACCGGATGGGGACAGGTGAACACCGGGGAGCTGTTTTTT. This encodes CATGWGQVNTGELFF.

The rearrangement joins TRBV7-7 to TRBJ2-1; D is perhaps TRBD2 (6 bases). Looked up from germline, CDR1 is SSHAT and CDR2 is FNYEAQ (reference sequence). The germline V and J ends were trimmed by 1 base and 7 bases, with 8 bases remaining between them. CDR3 length: 13 amino acids. DNA of the CDR3: TGTGCCAGCAGCTTAGATCGGGGGAATGAGCAGTTCTTC. The encoded protein is CASSLDRGNEQFF.